A single sample gave rise to the 18 T cell receptor beta chains below, sequenced in a study of shared T cell receptors in the human thymus. Measured with immunoSEQ multiplex PCR; TCRdb has only the in-frame clones, and not every one. The profile shows about 380,000 clones, 95% of them singletons. The sequenced material came from thymocytes. The source of these receptors is a human donor.

A note on this clone: At one end the junction does not follow the germline gene, possibly because of a read error. V is TRBV7-7 and J is TRBJ2-2, with 9 bases identical to TRBD2. CDR1 is SSHAT and CDR2 is FNYEAQ in the germline V gene (reference sequence). The CDR3 loop spans 14 amino acids. CDR3 DNA: TGTGCTAGCACCAGCGGGAGGTTTGGAGGGGAGCTGTTTTTT. This gives the protein CASTSGRFGGELFF.

CDR3 sequence (DNA): TGTGCCAGCCCGAGGGTGGGCACGGCCGCCCAACGGGGCTATGGCTACACCTTC. Its protein product is CASPRVGTAAQRGYGYTF. This rearrangement joins TRBV6-4 to TRBJ1-2; the D is unclear. In germline, CDR1 is MRHNA, CDR2 SNTAGT. V shed 8 bases and J shed 4 bases, with 29 bases lying between them. CDR3 length: 18 amino acids.

The V and J genes are TRBV15 and TRBJ2-2; a possible D gene is TRBD2 (6 bases). Per germline, CDR1 LNHNV and CDR2 YYDKDF (reference sequence). CDR3 length: 16 residues. V lost 5 bases and J lost 0, with 13 bases in between. The CDR3 reads CATSPTGGTNTGELFF. CDR3 bases: TGTGCCACCAGCCCGACGGGCGGGACGAACACCGGGGAGCTGTTTTTT.

The genes are TRBV28 and TRBJ1-5; 10 bases map to TRBD1. The germline V gene has CDR1 MDHEN and CDR2 SYDVKM. V gave up 2 bases and J gave up 7 bases; unmatched junction bases: 8. The CDR3 totals 16 residues. For the CDR3, the DNA is TGTGCCAGCAGTTTACCCCCGGGACAGGGGACCCAGCCCCAGCATTTT. Amino acid sequence: CASSLPPGQGTQPQHF.

The V gene is TRBV7-9, the J gene TRBJ2-7; D is unclear. Germline CDR1 is SEHNR and CDR2 is FQNEAQ (reference sequence). The ends were cut back, 5 bases at V and 0 bases at J, with 14 bases in the middle. The CDR3 length is 15 residues. CDR3 sequence reads: CASSQNYMSSYEQYF. In nucleotides, the CDR3 is TGTGCCAGCAGCCAAAACTACATGAGCTCCTACGAGCAGTACTTC.

The rearrangement uses TRBV7-9 and TRBJ1-1, with D possibly being TRBD1 (5 bases). The CDR3 has 16 amino acids. Trimming pared 1 base from V and 0 bases from J, leaving 12 bases between. Germline V CDR1 and CDR2: SEHNR, FQNEAQ (reference sequence). The CDR3 DNA sequence: TGTGCCAGCAGCTTAGGGGGGGAGGACATGAACACTGAAGCTTTCTTT. Amino acids: CASSLGGEDMNTEAFF.

The chain combines TRBV5-5 with TRBJ2-7; 8 positions agree with TRBD2. Germline V gene lookup returns CDR1 SGHKS and CDR2 YYEKEE (reference sequence). V shed 0 bases, J shed 6 bases, and the junction held 8 bases outside the gene matches. The CDR3 has 15 amino acids. The CDR3 nucleotides are TGTGCCAGCAGCTTGGGGTATCGGGAGGGCCGCGAGCAGTACTTC. Amino acid sequence: CASSLGYREGREQYF. The full variable domain, with the rest looked up from reference TRBV5-5 and TRBJ2-7, is DAGVTQSPTHLIKTRGQQVTLRCSPISGHKSVSWYQQVLGQGPQFIFQYYEKEERGRGNFPDRFSARQFPNYSSELNVNALLLGDSALYLCASSLGYREGREQYFGPGTRLTVT.

CDR3 in amino acids: CASSSTGLAGGEQYF. Written as DNA, the CDR3 is TGTGCCAGCAGTTCTACGGGACTAGCGGGAGGCGAGCAGTACTTC. The gene calls are TRBV6-6 and TRBJ2-7, with TRBD2 identical over 15 bases. The ends lost 4 bases at V and 6 bases at J; junction bases unmatched: 4. CDR1 and CDR2 from the germline V gene are MNHNY and SVGAGI (reference sequence). This CDR3 spans 15 amino acids.

The chain couples TRBV29-1 to TRBJ1-2; D may be TRBD1 (6 bases). Trimming took 8 bases from V and 5 from J, leaving 18 bases between them. CDR3 length: 13 amino acids. From germline, CDR1 is SQVTM and CDR2 ANQGSEA. The CDR3 protein is CSCLGGAGYGYTF. CDR3 nucleotides: TGCAGCTGTCTCGGGGGCGCGGGTTATGGCTACACCTTC.

This rearrangement joins TRBV13 to TRBJ2-1; the match to TRBD2 covers 9 bases. From germline, CDR1 is PRHDT and CDR2 FYEKMQ (reference sequence). V gave up 3 bases and J gave up 6 bases; unmatched junction bases: 3. This CDR3 has 14 amino acids. The DNA for the CDR3 is TGTGCCAGCAGCTTGCTAGCGGGAACCAATGAGCAGTTCTTC. It is translated as CASSLLAGTNEQFF.

The chain joins TRBV5-4 to TRBJ2-7, with TRBD1 matching 7 bases. Trimming took 5 bases from V and 3 from J; bases not matched to a gene: 5. Germline-derived CDR1 and CDR2 are SGHNT and YYREEE (reference sequence). The CDR3 is 13 amino acids. Written as DNA, the CDR3 is TGTGCCAGCAGGCAACAGGGGAACTACGAGCAGTACTTC. Residues: CASRQQGNYEQYF.

J is TRBJ2-7 and V is TRBV4-3, with TRBD2 matching over 7 bases. J gave up 5 bases and V 1 base, and 11 bases lay outside the gene matches. The germline V gene encodes CDR1 LGHNA and CDR2 YSLEER. The CDR3 is made up of 16 amino acids. CDR3 loop: CASSQVGGRAPHEQYF. The CDR3 nucleotides read TGCGCCAGCAGCCAAGTAGGAGGGAGGGCCCCCCACGAGCAGTACTTC.

V and J are TRBV2 and TRBJ1-3; D not certain. V was cut by 8 bases and J by 0 bases, with 11 bases left in between. The CDR3 is 14 amino acids. The germline CDR1 and CDR2 sequences are SNHLY and FYNNEI. In nucleotides, the CDR3 is TGTGCCAGCGGCCCCGGGGACTCTGGAAACACCATATATTTT. Amino acid sequence: CASGPGDSGNTIYF.

This chain connects TRBV28 to TRBJ2-6; D not resolved. The CDR3 extends over 13 amino acids. V was clipped by 10 bases and J by 4 bases, with 11 bases between them. Looked up from germline, CDR1 is MDHEN and CDR2 is SYDVKM. The CDR3 loop reads CATLPSGANVLTF. CDR3 nucleotides: TGTGCCACCTTACCCTCAGGGGCCAACGTCCTGACTTTC.

The J gene is TRBJ1-5, the V gene TRBV19; 7 bases map to TRBD1. Germline V gene sequence: CDR1 LNHDA, CDR2 SQIVND (reference sequence). The CDR3 covers 20 residues. V gave up 0 bases and J gave up 0 bases; unmatched junction bases: 14. The CDR3 here is CASSIDRGRGYLYSNQPQHF. For the CDR3, the DNA is TGTGCCAGTAGTATAGATCGGGGCAGGGGGTACCTATATAGCAATCAGCCCCAGCATTTT.

The chain carries TRBV28 and TRBJ1-4; D is perhaps TRBD1 (5 bases). This CDR3 comprises 14 residues. Deletions cut 5 bases from V and 4 bases from J, with 11 bases between. The germline V gene encodes CDR1 MDHEN and CDR2 SYDVKM. The CDR3 reads CASSTGLLNEKLFF. CDR3 DNA: TGTGCCAGCAGTACGGGACTGCTTAATGAAAAACTGTTTTTT. Together with reference TRBV28 and TRBJ1-4, the CDR3 gives the full variable domain: DVKVTQSSRYLVKRTGEKVFLECVQDMDHENMFWYRQDPGLGLRLIYFSYDVKMKEKGDIPEGYSVSREKKERFSLILESASTNQTSMYLCASSTGLLNEKLFFGSGTQLSVL.

This chain connects TRBV18 to TRBJ2-7; D not certain. With 6 bases removed from V and 5 bases from J, the gap between germline ends came to 17 bases. This CDR3 is 14 amino acids long. Germline V gene sequence: CDR1 KGHSH, CDR2 LQKENI. Here the CDR3 reads CASSNKGLKDEQYF. In DNA form, the CDR3 reads TGTGCCAGCTCGAACAAAGGTTTGAAAGACGAGCAGTACTTC.

V gene TRBV6-1 combines with J gene TRBJ1-4; no clear D. V lost 7 bases to trimming and J lost 5 bases, with 8 bases between them. The germline gives CDR1 MNHNS, CDR2 SASEGT. The CDR3 totals 12 residues. For the CDR3, the DNA is TGTGCCAGCAAAGAGAGAAATGAAAAACTGTTTTTT. Its translation is CASKERNEKLFF.